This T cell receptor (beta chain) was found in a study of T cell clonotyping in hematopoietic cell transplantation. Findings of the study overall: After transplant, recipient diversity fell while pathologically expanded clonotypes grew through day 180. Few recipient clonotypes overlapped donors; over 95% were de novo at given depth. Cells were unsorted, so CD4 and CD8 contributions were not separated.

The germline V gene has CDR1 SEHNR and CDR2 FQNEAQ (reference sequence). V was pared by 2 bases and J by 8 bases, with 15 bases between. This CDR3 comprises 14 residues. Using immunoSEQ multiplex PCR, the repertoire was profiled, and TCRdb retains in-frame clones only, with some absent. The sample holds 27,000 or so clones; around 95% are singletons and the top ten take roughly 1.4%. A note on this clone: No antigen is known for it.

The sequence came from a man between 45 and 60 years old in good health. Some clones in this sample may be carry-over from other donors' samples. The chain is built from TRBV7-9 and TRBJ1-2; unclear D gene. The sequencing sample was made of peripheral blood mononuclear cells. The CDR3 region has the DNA TGTGCCAGCAGCTTAAGGGAGGGAATGCTCGGCTACACCTTC. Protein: CASSLREGMLGYTF.